This paragraph covers one TCR beta chain sequence. The antigen is not known. This CDR3 region has 14 residues. Trimming shortened V by 1 base and J by 4 bases, and 10 bases separated the two germline ends. Germline V lookup: CDR1 SGHVS, CDR2 FNYEAQ. This table comes from immunoSEQ multiplex PCR, and its TCRdb copy is limited to in-frame clones, with some not included. The sample records some 1,600 clones, over 35% being singletons. This record belongs to a study of tumor-infiltrating lymphocytes in localized non-small cell lung cancer. General observations from the study: Tumors had more T cell infiltration than uninvolved lung, per TCRbeta sequencing and CD3 counts. Each assay used a separate piece of the same tissue.

The sample comprised uninvolved lung tissue not adjacent to the tumor. The chain combines TRBV7-6 with TRBJ2-5, with D uncertain. The sequence came from a human donor with non-small cell lung cancer. DNA of the CDR3: TGTGCCAGCAGCTTAGTTCTGTCGAGAGAGACCCAGTACTTC. Protein sequence: CASSLVLSRETQYF.